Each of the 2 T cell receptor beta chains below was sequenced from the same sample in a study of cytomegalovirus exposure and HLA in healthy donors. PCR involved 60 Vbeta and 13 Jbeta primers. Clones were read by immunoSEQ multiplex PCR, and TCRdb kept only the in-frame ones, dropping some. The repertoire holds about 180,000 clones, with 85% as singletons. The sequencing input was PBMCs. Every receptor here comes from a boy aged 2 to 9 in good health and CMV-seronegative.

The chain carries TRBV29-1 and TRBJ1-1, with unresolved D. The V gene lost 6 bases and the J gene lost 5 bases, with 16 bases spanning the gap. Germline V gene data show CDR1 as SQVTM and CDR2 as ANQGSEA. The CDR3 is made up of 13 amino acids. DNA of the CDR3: TGCAGCGTGGCTCCTCTCGGAGGGACTGAAGCTTTCTTT. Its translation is CSVAPLGGTEAFF.

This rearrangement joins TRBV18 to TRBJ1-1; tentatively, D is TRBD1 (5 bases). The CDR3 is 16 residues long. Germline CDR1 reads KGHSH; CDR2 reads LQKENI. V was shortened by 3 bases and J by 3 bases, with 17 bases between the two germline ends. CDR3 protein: CASSPMRGVLHTEAFF. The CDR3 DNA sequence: TGTGCCAGCTCACCCATGCGGGGGGTATTGCACACTGAAGCTTTCTTT.